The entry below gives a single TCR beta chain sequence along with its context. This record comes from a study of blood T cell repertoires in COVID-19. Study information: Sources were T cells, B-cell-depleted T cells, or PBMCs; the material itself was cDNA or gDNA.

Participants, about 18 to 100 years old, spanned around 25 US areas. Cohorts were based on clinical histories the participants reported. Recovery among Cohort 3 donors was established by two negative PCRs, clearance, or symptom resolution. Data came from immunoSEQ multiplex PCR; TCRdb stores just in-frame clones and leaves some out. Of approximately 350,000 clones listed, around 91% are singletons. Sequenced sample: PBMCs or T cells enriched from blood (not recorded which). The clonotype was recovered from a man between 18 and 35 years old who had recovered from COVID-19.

The CDR3 reads CASSLPAGVSYNEQFF. The CDR3 DNA is TGTGCCAGCAGTTTACCAGCAGGGGTCTCCTACAATGAGCAGTTCTTC. V usage is TRBV28 and J usage is TRBJ2-1, with a tentative D call TRBD1 (6 bases). The CDR3 contains 16 residues. Trimming removed 2 bases at V and 0 bases at J, with 11 bases between. From germline, CDR1 is MDHEN and CDR2 SYDVKM.